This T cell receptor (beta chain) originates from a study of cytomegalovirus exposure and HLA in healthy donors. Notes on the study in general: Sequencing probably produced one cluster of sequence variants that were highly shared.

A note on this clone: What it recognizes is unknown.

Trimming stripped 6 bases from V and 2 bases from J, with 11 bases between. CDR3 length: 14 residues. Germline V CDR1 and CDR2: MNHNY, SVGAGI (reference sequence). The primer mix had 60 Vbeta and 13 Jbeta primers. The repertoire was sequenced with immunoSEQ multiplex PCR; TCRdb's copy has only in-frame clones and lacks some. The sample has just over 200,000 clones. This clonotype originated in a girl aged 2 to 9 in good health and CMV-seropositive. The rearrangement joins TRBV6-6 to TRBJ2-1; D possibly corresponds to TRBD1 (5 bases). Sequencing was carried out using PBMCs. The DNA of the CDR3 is TGTGCCAGCAGCCCAGGGCATACCTACAATGAGCAGTTCTTC. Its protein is CASSPGHTYNEQFF.